This TCR beta chain was found in a study of tissue T cells after allogeneic stem cell transplantation. Overall study findings and caveats: Limitations included a small, clinically heterogeneous cohort and limited sampling depth. Tissue-detected TCR repertoire was only partly captured by blood and spleen T cells.

The time point was: mouse harvest day 7 after allogeneic transplant. Each mouse received 10^7 T-cell-depleted marrow cells plus 10^6 splenic CD5+ T cells by tail vein. Mice had MHC-mismatched B6 into BALB/c GVHD, sampled day 7 or 14. The repertoire was sequenced with immunoSEQ multiplex PCR; TCRdb's copy has only in-frame clones and lacks some. This table holds some 2,000 clones, 60% found once. The table lists this clone with a count of one. The antigen is undetermined. Mouse names are used for the genes. Sequencing was done on a sample of spleen. The sequence was collected from a female BALB/c mouse given C57BL/6 T cells with graft-versus-host disease after an allogeneic hematopoietic cell transplant.

CDR3 DNA, as far as it was read: TGTGCCAGCAGCTCCGACAGGGTTGGAAATACGCTCTAT. It encodes CASSSDRVGNTLY. The whole CDR3 reads CASSSDRVGNTLYF. V gene TRBV3 combines with J gene TRBJ1-3, with TRBD1 matching over 7 bases. Read coverage stops 1 residue before the CDR3 terminus; the germline J gene supplies the remainder. Germline V gives CDR1 SNHLY, CDR2 FYNGKV (reference sequence). CDR3 length: 14 amino acids. Unmatched junction bases numbered 3, after V lost 4 bases and J lost 3 bases.